This T cell receptor (beta chain) was obtained from a study of cytomegalovirus exposure and HLA in healthy donors. General study points: Later, an analysis found that common viral pathogens appeared to be linked with several of the most significant clusters.

PCR employed 60 Vbeta and 13 Jbeta primers. The repertoire was sequenced with immunoSEQ multiplex PCR; TCRdb's copy has only in-frame clones and lacks some. This repertoire shows about 130,000 clones, around 80% found once; its top ten account for roughly 1.2%. The V gene end was trimmed by 5 bases and the J gene end by 7 bases; junction bases not matched to a gene: 3. The CDR3 contains 14 residues. Germline lookup yields CDR1 SNHLY and CDR2 FYNNEI. As to this clone: The antigen is unknown.

The rearrangement links TRBV2 to TRBJ2-1; 12 positions match TRBD2. Material for sequencing was PBMCs. The TCR comes from a female donor in good health and CMV-seronegative. This chain's CDR3 is CASSTGTSGNEQFF. The CDR3 bases are TGTGCCAGCAGTACCGGGACTAGCGGGAATGAGCAGTTCTTC.